This TCR beta chain comes out of a study of technical replicates of blood from a few donors. Using immunoSEQ multiplex PCR, the repertoire was profiled, and TCRdb retains in-frame clones only, with some absent. The table lists just under 85,000 clones, roughly nine tenths of them singletons, with over 0.2% in the top ten. The material sequenced was T cells isolated from PBMCs. The sequence derives from a human donor in good health.

The CDR3 DNA reads TGTGCCAGCAGCTTGGGAGACAGGGGTGGTAATTCACCCCTCCACTTT. Its translation: CASSLGDRGGNSPLHF. V is TRBV5-5 and J is TRBJ1-6; TRBD1 matches at 8 bases. Per germline, CDR1 SGHKS and CDR2 YYEKEE (reference sequence). The length of the CDR3 is 16 residues. The trim removed 0 bases at V and 6 bases at J, leaving 5 bases unmatched. The variable domain in full, completed from reference TRBV5-5 and TRBJ1-6, reads DAGVTQSPTHLIKTRGQQVTLRCSPISGHKSVSWYQQVLGQGPQFIFQYYEKEERGRGNFPDRFSARQFPNYSSELNVNALLLGDSALYLCASSLGDRGGNSPLHFGNGTRLTVT.